Each of the 20 T cell receptor beta chains below was sequenced from the same sample in a study of T cell clonality in common variable immunodeficiency. The protocol was immunoSEQ multiplex PCR, while the TCRdb copy is restricted to in-frame clones and leaves out a portion. In total the sample includes roughly 32,000 clones, none of them seen once. The specimen was peripheral blood mononuclear cells. The source of these receptors is a person aged 18 to 75 in good health.

This clone came up many times. The read terminates 3 residues ahead of where the CDR3 ends, so the germline J gene completes it. The gene calls are TRBV2 and TRBJ1-1; perhaps TRBD1 as D (6 bases). From germline, CDR1 is SNHLY and CDR2 FYNNEI. The CDR3 is made up of 13 amino acids. The sequenced part of the CDR3 DNA is TGTGCCAGCAGCGGTTTACCGGGACAAGAA. It yields the protein CASSGLPGQE. The CDR3 in full is CASSGLPGQEAFF. Together with reference TRBV2 and TRBJ1-1, the CDR3 gives the full variable domain: EPEVTQTPSHQVTQMGQEVILRCVPISNHLYFYWYRQILGQKVEFLVSFYNNEISEKSEIFDDQFSVERPDGSNFTLKIRSTKLEDSAMYFCASSGLPGQEAFFGQGTRLTVV.

This clone occurred many times. The read falls 3 residues short of the CDR3 end, and the missing part is taken from the germline J gene. The chain has TRBV20-1 and TRBJ1-1; 7 positions match TRBD1. Per germline, CDR1 DFQATT and CDR2 SNEGSKA (reference sequence). The length of the CDR3 is 14 residues. V was clipped by 2 bases and J by 4 bases; unmatched bases: 7. The covered CDR3 bases are TGCAGTGCTAGAAGAGGGGGCCTAGGCACTGAA. Amino acid sequence: CSARRGGLGTE. The full CDR3 reads CSARRGGLGTEAFF.

This clone was observed many times. The read gets to within 3 residues of the CDR3 end, and the germline J gene fills in the rest. J is TRBJ2-7 and V is TRBV19; the match to TRBD2 covers 7 bases. The CDR3 spans 13 residues. The V gene's germline CDR1 is LNHDA and CDR2 SQIVND (reference sequence). V dropped 7 bases and J dropped 6; count of bases not matched to a gene: 9. The CDR3 is CASTATPSGEQYF. The CDR3 DNA, read in part, is TGTGCCAGTACCGCAACCCCTAGCGGCGAG.

This clone was found many times. Read coverage stops 3 residues before the CDR3 terminus; the germline J gene supplies the remainder. The chain couples TRBV5-1 to TRBJ2-7, with 7 bases fitting TRBD1. V trimming: 4 bases; J trimming: 0 bases; junction bases outside the gene matches: 10. The CDR3 has 16 residues. Germline CDR1 SGHRS, CDR2 YFSETQ. The CDR3 here is CASSPTGTESSYEQYF. CDR3 bases read: TGCGCCAGCAGCCCCACCGGGACAGAGAGCTCCTACGAG.

CDR3 region: CASSLKGDDYTF. The DNA read from the CDR3 is TGTGCCAGCAGCTTAAAGGGGGATGAC. The chain links TRBV7-9 to TRBJ1-2; TRBD1 is a possible D gene (6 bases). The read falls 3 residues short of the CDR3 end, and the missing part is taken from the germline J gene. The CDR3 has 12 residues. Per the germline V gene, CDR1 is SEHNR and CDR2 is FQNEAQ (reference sequence).

Many counts were recorded for this clone. With the read ending 3 residues before the CDR3 end, the germline J gene is used to fill in that end. The V call is TRBV5-6, the J call TRBJ2-1, with 9 bases aligning to TRBD2. The germline CDR1 and CDR2 sequences are SGHDT and YYEEEE. The CDR3 spans 15 residues. Trimming took 5 bases from V and 0 from J; bases not matched to a gene: 3. CDR3 DNA, as far as it was read: TGTGCCAGCAGGCTAGCGGGGAGCTCCTACAATGAG. This translates into CASRLAGSSYNE. Given in full, the CDR3 is CASRLAGSSYNEQFF.

The table lists this clone with many counts. The read halts 3 residues ahead of the CDR3 end, with the missing end drawn from the germline J gene. Other DNA sequences from this sample encode an identical CDR3 as well. This sequence joins TRBV7-8 and TRBJ2-1, with 11 bases matching TRBD2. The CDR3 sequence is 15 residues long. V lost 3 bases and J lost 5; bases outside the gene matches: 3. CDR1 and CDR2 from the germline V gene are SGHVS and FQNEAQ. CDR3 region: CASSLGTSGNNEQFF. The sequenced CDR3 bases are TGTGCCAGCAGCTTGGGGACTAGCGGAAACAATGAG.

To note about this clone: With the read ending 3 residues before the CDR3 end, the germline J gene is used to fill in that end. The chain uses TRBV19 and TRBJ2-3, with 7 positions matching TRBD1. From germline, CDR1 is LNHDA and CDR2 SQIVND (reference sequence). The CDR3 has 13 amino acids. The covered CDR3 bases are TGTGCCAGTATGGCAGGGGGTAATCAGCCG. As protein: CASMAGGNQP. The CDR3 in its entirety is CASMAGGNQPQYF.

As to this clone: The sequence runs out 3 residues before the end of the CDR3; the remainder is reconstructed from the germline J gene. This chain connects TRBV18 to TRBJ2-3; D may be TRBD2 (5 bases). The CDR3 runs to 16 residues. Germline V CDR1 and CDR2: KGHSH, LQKENI. The CDR3 here is CASSPRVSGVGETQYF. CDR3 DNA (partial): TGTGCCAGCTCACCACGGGTGTCCGGGGTAGGTGAGACG.

This clone showed up many times. The DNA ends 3 residues before the CDR3 does, and the rest of the CDR3 is filled in from the germline J gene. The gene calls are TRBV19 and TRBJ2-2, with D possibly TRBD1 on 6 matching bases. In germline, CDR1 is LNHDA, CDR2 SQIVND (reference sequence). This CDR3 region has 14 residues. The CDR3 sequence is CASTRGGSDEKLFF. The sequenced part of the CDR3 DNA is TGTGCCAGTACAAGAGGGGGATCAGACGAAAAG.

This clone was recorded a few times. CDR3 sequence: CAWSSSGSGDYTF. Partial CDR3 DNA: TGTGCCTGGAGTTCTAGCGGGAGCGGAGAC. This chain links TRBV30 with TRBJ1-2; D not resolved. The CDR3 end lies 3 residues beyond the end of the read and is filled in from the germline J gene. The CDR3 is 13 residues long. From germline, CDR1 is GTSNPN and CDR2 SVGIG (reference sequence).

This clone was seen many times. The read ends 3 residues before the CDR3 terminus; that terminus is restored from the germline J gene. J is TRBJ2-5 and V is TRBV7-3; tentative D call: TRBD2 (6 bases). V was cut by 2 bases and J by 5 bases, with 12 bases left in between. Germline loops: CDR1 SGHTA, CDR2 FQGTGA. The CDR3 spans 14 residues. CDR3 protein: CASSLGGGAETQYF. CDR3 DNA, as far as it was read: TGTGCCAGCAGCTTAGGAGGAGGGGCCGAGACC.

Many counts were recorded for this clone. The read halts 3 residues ahead of the CDR3 end, with the missing end drawn from the germline J gene. The rearrangement joins TRBV11-3 to TRBJ2-3; TRBD2 is a possible D gene (5 bases). V lost 6 bases and J lost 5, with 9 bases in between. The CDR3 is 12 amino acids. The germline CDR1 and CDR2 sequences are SGHNT and YENEEA. The CDR3 is CASSRTVDTQYF. The covered CDR3 bases are TGTGCCAGCAGTCGGACTGTAGATACG.

This clone was observed many times. Read data end 3 residues before the CDR3 end; the end is taken from the germline J gene. The chain uses TRBV11-2 and TRBJ2-7, with D possibly TRBD1 on 6 matching bases. Between the trimmed V and J ends, which lost 1 base and 4 bases, there was a span of 14 bases. This CDR3 has 15 residues. The germline gives CDR1 SGHAT, CDR2 FQNNGV. The part of the CDR3 DNA that was read is TGTGCCAGCAGCTTAGGAGGGGGATCAGCTTACGAG. Its protein is CASSLGGGSAYE. The full CDR3 is CASSLGGGSAYEQYF.

A word on this clone: The sequenced fragment ends 3 residues before the CDR3 boundary, so the rest is inferred from the germline J gene. The chain employs TRBV5-1 and TRBJ2-3, with 8 bases aligning to TRBD2. Germline lookup yields CDR1 SGHRS and CDR2 YFSETQ. Trimming took 2 bases from V and 2 from J; bases not matched to a gene: 7. This CDR3 spans 16 amino acids. The sequenced CDR3 bases are TGCGCCAGCAGCTTTCGAGGTAGCGGGACCACAGATACG. Amino acids: CASSFRGSGTTDT. The CDR3 in its entirety is CASSFRGSGTTDTQYF.

A note on this clone: The read stops 3 residues short of the end of the CDR3; the missing end is completed from the germline J gene. The chain has TRBV7-8 and TRBJ1-2; TRBD1 aligns across 7 bases. Germline CDR1 and CDR2: SGHVS and FQNEAQ. The ends lost 5 bases at V and 2 bases at J; junction bases unmatched: 8. This CDR3 has 15 residues. CDR3 residues: CASSAWEGANYGYTF. CDR3 DNA, as far as it was read: TGTGCCAGCAGCGCTTGGGAGGGGGCAAACTATGGC.

Regarding this clone: The read gets to within 3 residues of the CDR3 end, and the germline J gene fills in the rest. The chain uses TRBV7-3 and TRBJ2-7; TRBD2 matches 7 bases. Germline CDR1 reads SGHTA; CDR2 reads FQGTGA. The length of the CDR3 is 14 residues. Unmatched junction bases numbered 6, after V lost 4 bases and J lost 3 bases. The sequenced CDR3 bases are TGTGCCAGCAGCTCCACTAGCGACCACTACGAG. Translating it yields CASSSTSDHYE. The whole CDR3 reads CASSSTSDHYEQYF.

This clone has ten or more counts. The read stops 3 residues short of the end of the CDR3; the missing end is completed from the germline J gene. The V gene is TRBV19, the J gene TRBJ1-1; the D gene is possibly TRBD1 (5 bases). This CDR3 contains 14 residues. V lost 6 bases, J lost 0 bases, and 11 bases lay in between. The germline V gene encodes CDR1 LNHDA and CDR2 SQIVND (reference sequence). CDR3: CASRIQGLNTEAFF. The sequenced part of the CDR3 DNA is TGTGCCAGTAGGATCCAGGGTTTGAACACTGAA. Using reference TRBV19 and TRBJ1-1 for the parts outside the CDR3, the full variable domain is DGGITQSPKYLFRKEGQNVTLSCEQNLNHDAMYWYRQDPGQGLRLIYYSQIVNDFQKGDIAEGYSVSREKKESFPLTVTSAQKNPTAFYLCASRIQGLNTEAFFGQGTRLTVV.

The table lists this clone with many counts. The read ends 3 residues before the CDR3 terminus; that terminus is restored from the germline J gene. The chain recombines TRBV6-2 or TRBV6-3 with TRBJ2-7, with D possibly being TRBD1 (6 bases). The CDR3 runs to 13 residues. V gave up 2 bases and J gave up 3 bases, with 8 bases separating them. Germline V gene data show CDR1 as MNHEY and CDR2 as SVGEGT. The part of the CDR3 DNA that was read is TGTGCCAGCAGTTACGGCAGGGGCTACGAG. As protein: CASSYGRGYE. The entire CDR3 sequence reads CASSYGRGYEQYF.

This clone has at least ten counts. The read is 3 residues too short to cover the CDR3 end, so that end is filled in from the germline J gene. The chain uses TRBV5-1 and TRBJ2-1, with a tentative D call TRBD2 (7 bases). CDR3 length: 16 residues. The germline gives CDR1 SGHRS, CDR2 YFSETQ. V lost 0 bases to trimming and J lost 4 bases, with 14 bases between them. Incomplete CDR3 DNA: TGCGCCAGCAGCTTGGAGGCGGGGGCTAAATACAATGAG. Its protein product is CASSLEAGAKYNE. The entire CDR3 reads CASSLEAGAKYNEQFF.